This T cell receptor beta chain was recovered during a study of blood T cell repertoires in COVID-19. Study as a whole: Whether acute or convalescent, the COVID-19 samples came from the United States, Italy and Spain.

Per the study methods: Reference gene primer amplification gave nucleated cell count estimates. Sequencing used immunoSEQ multiplex PCR; TCRdb keeps in-frame clones, though not all of them. The V and J calls and the clone size are those of that table, but D and trimming were determined from the DNA. The table lists some 200,000 clones, roughly 92% of them singletons. V shed 6 bases and J shed 0 bases, with 12 bases lying between them. CDR1 and CDR2 (germline): MNHEY, SVGAGI. The CDR3 runs to 15 residues. Seattle patient enrollment occurred during active infection, with longitudinal follow-up thereafter.

The sequenced sample was peripheral blood. The gene calls are TRBV6-5 and TRBJ1-3; TRBD1 might be the D (5 bases). The receptor was derived from a man younger than 40 with COVID-19, enrolled during active disease. Written as DNA, the CDR3 is TGTGCCAGCAGATTCAGGGTCCCCTCTGGAAACACCATATATTTT. As protein: CASRFRVPSGNTIYF.